This T cell receptor (beta chain) was found in a study of post-analysis software for immune sequencing data. General observations from the study: Roughly five TRBV segments, including TRBV5-6, TRBV5-1 and TRBV20-1, were more frequent in patients than controls.

Trimming removed 2 bases from V and 3 bases from J; junction bases left unmatched: 11. The CDR3 runs 18 residues. Unique molecular identifiers were carried by the TCR beta cDNA libraries. TCRdb called the PCR reads again in MiXCR, with one record for every CDR3 protein. Here the sample spans about 200,000 distinct CDR3 sequences, roughly 28% being singletons. There are many counts of this clonotype. Antigen specificity is unknown. V gene TRBV12-3 or TRBV12-4 combines with J gene TRBJ2-7, with 12 positions matching TRBD2. The TCR comes from a girl between 2 and 17 years old with multiple sclerosis. The material sequenced was blood. The CDR3 DNA sequence: TGTGCCAGCAGTTTAAGGGGGAAGACTAGCGGGAGATACTACGAGCAGTACTTC. Translation: CASSLRGKTSGRYYEQYF.